The subject of this entry is one TCR beta chain. Its target is not known. One end of the junction varies from germline; a read error may be responsible. Each donor was a healthy Caucasian. The data were taken from a study of identical twins. Study-wide points: The models gave estimates that fell short of the out-of-frame TCR alpha sharing seen in monozygotic twins. Zero-insertion analyses might be partly confounded by invariant T cells like MAIT and iNKT.

The CDR3 has 14 residues. TCRdb itself ran the 5' RACE reads through MiXCR, one entry per CDR3 protein. The sample yields about 690,000 distinct CDR3 sequences, roughly 6.2% seen once. This clonotype was obtained from a man aged 18 to 29 in good health. The sequencing input was naive T cells sorted from blood. V usage is TRBV12-3 or TRBV12-4 and J usage is TRBJ2-7; a weak D match, TRBD1 (5 bases). CDR3: CAISSDRPSYEQYF. The CDR3 DNA sequence: TGTGCCATCAGTTCCGACAGACCCTCCTACGAGCAGTACTTC.